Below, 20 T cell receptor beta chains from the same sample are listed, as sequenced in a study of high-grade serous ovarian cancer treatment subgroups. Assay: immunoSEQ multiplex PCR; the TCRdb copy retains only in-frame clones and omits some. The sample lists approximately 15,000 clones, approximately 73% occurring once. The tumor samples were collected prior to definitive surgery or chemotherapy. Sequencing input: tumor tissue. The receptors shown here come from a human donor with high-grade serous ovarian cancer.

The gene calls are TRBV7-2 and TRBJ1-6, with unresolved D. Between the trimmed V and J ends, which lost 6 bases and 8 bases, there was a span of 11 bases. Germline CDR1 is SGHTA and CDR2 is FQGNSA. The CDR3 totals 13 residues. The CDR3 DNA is TGTGCCAGCAGTGCGGAACGCGATTCACCCCTCCACTTT. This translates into CASSAERDSPLHF.

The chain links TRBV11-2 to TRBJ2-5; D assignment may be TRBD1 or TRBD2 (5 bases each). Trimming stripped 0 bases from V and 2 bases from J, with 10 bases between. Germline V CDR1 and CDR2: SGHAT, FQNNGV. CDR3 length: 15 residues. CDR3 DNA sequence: TGTGCCAGCAGCTTAGATCTGGGGGTTCAAGAGACCCAGTACTTC. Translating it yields CASSLDLGVQETQYF.

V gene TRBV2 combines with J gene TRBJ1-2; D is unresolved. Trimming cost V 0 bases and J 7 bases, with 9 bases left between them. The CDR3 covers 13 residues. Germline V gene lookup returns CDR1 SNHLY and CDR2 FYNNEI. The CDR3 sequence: CASSEATAIGYTF. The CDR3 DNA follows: TGTGCCAGCAGTGAAGCCACGGCTATTGGCTACACCTTC.

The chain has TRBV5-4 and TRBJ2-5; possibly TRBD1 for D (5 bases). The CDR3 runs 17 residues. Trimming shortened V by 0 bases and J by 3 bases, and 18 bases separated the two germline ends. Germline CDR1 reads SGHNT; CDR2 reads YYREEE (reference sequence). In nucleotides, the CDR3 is TGTGCCAGCAGCTTGGACTCCCGCAGGGCCCCGGAAGAGACCCAGTACTTC. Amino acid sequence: CASSLDSRRAPEETQYF.

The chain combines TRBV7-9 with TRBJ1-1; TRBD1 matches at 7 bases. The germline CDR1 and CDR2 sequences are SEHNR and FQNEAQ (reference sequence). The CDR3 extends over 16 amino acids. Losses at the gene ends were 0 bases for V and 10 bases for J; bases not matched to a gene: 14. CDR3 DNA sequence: TGTGCCAGCAGCTTAGCGTCAGGGGGAGGAGGGAGCGCAGCTTTCTTT. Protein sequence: CASSLASGGGGSAAFF.

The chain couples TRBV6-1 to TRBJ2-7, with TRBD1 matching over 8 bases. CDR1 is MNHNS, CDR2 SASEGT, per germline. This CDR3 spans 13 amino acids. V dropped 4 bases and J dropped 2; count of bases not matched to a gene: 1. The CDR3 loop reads CASSGTGPYEQYF. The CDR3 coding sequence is TGTGCCAGCAGTGGGACAGGGCCCTACGAGCAGTACTTC.

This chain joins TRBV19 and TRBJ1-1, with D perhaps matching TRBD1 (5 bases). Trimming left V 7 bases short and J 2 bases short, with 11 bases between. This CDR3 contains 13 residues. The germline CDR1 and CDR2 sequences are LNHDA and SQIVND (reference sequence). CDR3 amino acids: CASTRDYNTEAFF. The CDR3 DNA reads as TGTGCCAGTACCAGGGATTACAACACTGAAGCTTTCTTT.

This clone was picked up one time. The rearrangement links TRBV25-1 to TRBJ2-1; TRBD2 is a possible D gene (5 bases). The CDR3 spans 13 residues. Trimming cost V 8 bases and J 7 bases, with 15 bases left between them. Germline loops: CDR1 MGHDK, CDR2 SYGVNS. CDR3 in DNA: TGTGCCAGCGCCACACTCCGGGAAAATGAGCAGTTCTTC. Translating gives CASATLRENEQFF.

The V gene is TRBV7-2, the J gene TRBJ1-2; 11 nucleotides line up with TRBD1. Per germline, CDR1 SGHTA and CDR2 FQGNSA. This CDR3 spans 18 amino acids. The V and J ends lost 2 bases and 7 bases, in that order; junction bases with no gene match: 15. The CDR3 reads CASSLSAGWDRGRSGYTF. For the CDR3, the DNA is TGTGCCAGCAGCTTATCCGCGGGCTGGGACAGGGGGAGAAGTGGCTACACCTTC.

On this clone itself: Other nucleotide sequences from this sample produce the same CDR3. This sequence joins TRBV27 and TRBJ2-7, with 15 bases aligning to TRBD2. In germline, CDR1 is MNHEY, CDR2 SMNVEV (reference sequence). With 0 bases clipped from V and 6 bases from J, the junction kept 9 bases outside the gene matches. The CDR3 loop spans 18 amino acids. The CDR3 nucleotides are TGTGCCAGCAGTTTATCGGGACTAGCGGGGGGACAAAGTATCGAGCAGTACTTC. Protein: CASSLSGLAGGQSIEQYF.

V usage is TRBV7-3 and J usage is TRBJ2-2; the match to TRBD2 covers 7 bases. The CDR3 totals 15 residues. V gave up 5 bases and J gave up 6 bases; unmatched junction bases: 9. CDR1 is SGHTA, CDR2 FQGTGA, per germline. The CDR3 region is CASSAAGTTSGELFF. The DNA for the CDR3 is TGTGCCAGCAGCGCTGCCGGGACTACCTCCGGGGAGCTGTTTTTT.

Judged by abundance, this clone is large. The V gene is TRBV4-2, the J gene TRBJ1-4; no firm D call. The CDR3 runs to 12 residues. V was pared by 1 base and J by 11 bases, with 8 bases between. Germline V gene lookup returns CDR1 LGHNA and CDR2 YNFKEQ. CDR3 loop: CASSQGSQKLFF. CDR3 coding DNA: TGTGCCAGCAGCCAAGGGTCCCAGAAACTGTTTTTT.

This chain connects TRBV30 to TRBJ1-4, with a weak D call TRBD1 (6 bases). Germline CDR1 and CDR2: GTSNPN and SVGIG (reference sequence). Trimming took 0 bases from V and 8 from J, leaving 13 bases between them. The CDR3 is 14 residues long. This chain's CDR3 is CAWSVGGGWEKLFF. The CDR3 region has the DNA TGTGCCTGGAGTGTAGGGGGTGGTTGGGAAAAACTGTTTTTT.

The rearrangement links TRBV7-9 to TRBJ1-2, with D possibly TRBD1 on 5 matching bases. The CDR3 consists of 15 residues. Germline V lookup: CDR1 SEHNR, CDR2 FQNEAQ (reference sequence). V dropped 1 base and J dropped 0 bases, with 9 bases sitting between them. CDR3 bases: TGTGCCAGCAGCTTAGAGGGGACTTCTAACTATGGCTACACCTTC. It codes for CASSLEGTSNYGYTF. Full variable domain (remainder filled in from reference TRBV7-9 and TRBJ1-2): DTGVSQNPRHKITKRGQNVTFRCDPISEHNRLYWYRQTLGQGPEFLTYFQNEAQLEKSRLLSDRFSAERPKGSFSTLEIQRTEQGDSAMYLCASSLEGTSNYGYTFGSGTRLTVV.

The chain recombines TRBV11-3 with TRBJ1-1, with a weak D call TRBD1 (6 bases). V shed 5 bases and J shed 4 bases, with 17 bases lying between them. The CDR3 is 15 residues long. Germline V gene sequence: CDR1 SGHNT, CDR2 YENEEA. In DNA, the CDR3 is TGTGCCAGCAGCCTAGGGGGTTGGACAAGCACTGAAGCTTTCTTT. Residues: CASSLGGWTSTEAFF.

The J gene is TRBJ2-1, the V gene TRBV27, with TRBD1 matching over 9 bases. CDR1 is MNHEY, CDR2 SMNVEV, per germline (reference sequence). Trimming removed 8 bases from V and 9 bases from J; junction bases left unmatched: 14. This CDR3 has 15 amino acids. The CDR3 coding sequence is TGTGCCAGCCGTTCGGGACAGGGAGCTTTCACTGAGCAGTTCTTC. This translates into CASRSGQGAFTEQFF.

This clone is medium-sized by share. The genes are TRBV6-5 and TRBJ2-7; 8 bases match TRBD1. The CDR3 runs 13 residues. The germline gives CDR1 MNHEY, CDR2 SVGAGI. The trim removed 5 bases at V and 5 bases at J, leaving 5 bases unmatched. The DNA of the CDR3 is TGTGCCAGCAGTGACAGGGGAATCAACGAGCAGTACTTC. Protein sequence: CASSDRGINEQYF.

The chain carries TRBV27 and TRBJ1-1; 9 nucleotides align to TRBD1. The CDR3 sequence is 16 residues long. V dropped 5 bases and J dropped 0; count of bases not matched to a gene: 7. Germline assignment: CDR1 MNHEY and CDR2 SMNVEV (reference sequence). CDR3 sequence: CASSPGTGNLNTEAFF. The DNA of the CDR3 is TGTGCCAGCAGTCCCGGGACAGGGAATTTGAACACTGAAGCTTTCTTT.

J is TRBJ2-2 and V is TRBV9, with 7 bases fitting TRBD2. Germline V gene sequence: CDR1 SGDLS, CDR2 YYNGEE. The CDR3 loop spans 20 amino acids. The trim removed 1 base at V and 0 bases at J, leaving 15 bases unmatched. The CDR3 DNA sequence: TGTGCCAGCAGCGTAAACCGAGGGTACGAGCGGGGACCGAACACCGGGGAGCTGTTTTTT. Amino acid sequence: CASSVNRGYERGPNTGELFF.

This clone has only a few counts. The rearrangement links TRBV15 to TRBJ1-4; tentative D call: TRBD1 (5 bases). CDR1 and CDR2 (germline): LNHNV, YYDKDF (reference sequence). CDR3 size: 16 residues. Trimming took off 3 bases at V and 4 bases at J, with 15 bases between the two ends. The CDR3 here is CATSSADSALNEKLFF. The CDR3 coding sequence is TGTGCCACCAGCAGTGCCGACAGCGCCCTTAATGAAAAACTGTTTTTT.